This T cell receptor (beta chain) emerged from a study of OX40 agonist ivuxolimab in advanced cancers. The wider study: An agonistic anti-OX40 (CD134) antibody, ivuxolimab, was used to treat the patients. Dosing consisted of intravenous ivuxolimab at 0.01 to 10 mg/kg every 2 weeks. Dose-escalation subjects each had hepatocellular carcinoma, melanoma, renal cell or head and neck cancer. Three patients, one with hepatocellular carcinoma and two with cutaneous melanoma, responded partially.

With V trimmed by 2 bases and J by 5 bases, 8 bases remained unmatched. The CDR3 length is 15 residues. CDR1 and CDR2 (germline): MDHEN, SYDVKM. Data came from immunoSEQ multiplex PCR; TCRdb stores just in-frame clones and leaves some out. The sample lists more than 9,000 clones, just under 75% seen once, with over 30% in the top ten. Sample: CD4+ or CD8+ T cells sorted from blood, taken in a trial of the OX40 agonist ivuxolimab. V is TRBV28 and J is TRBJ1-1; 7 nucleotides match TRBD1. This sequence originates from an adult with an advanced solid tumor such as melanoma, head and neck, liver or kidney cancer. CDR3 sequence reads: CASSLKGDRETEAFF. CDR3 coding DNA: TGTGCCAGCAGTTTAAAGGGAGACAGGGAAACTGAAGCTTTCTTT.